This TCR beta chain is from a study of T cell responses to AZD1222 COVID-19 vaccine. General study findings and limits: The donor group comprised mostly white British people and more females; the analysis possibly underestimated clonal diversity.

CDR3 length equals 15 residues. Trimming took off 6 bases at V and 6 bases at J, with 21 bases between the two ends. The germline V gene encodes CDR1 MNHEY and CDR2 SMNVEV (reference sequence). Note on this clone: The target antigen is unknown.

The data were produced by immunoSEQ multiplex PCR, yet TCRdb's version contains in-frame clones alone and is incomplete. The sample holds 110,000 to 150,000 clones, over 85% seen once. The input for sequencing was peripheral blood, taken on day 0 of AZD1222 vaccination. The TCR was taken from an adult in good health. This chain uses TRBV27 with TRBJ2-7; D may correspond to TRBD1 or TRBD2 (5 bases each). The CDR3 nucleotides are TGTGCCAGCAGCTTTACTATGGCAGGGACCGTCGAGCAGTACTTC. Protein product: CASSFTMAGTVEQYF.